The next 2 T cell receptor beta chains were all read from a single sample in a study of blood T cell repertoires in COVID-19. Libraries were prepared by immunoSEQ multiplex PCR; TCRdb keeps only in-frame clonotypes and omits some of them. The repertoire holds 100,000 to 150,000 clones, with around 82% as singletons. The sequenced sample was peripheral blood. The source is a man aged 25 to 40 with COVID-19, enrolled during active disease.

The genes are TRBV15 and TRBJ1-4; 7 positions match TRBD1. Germline CDR1 LNHNV, CDR2 YYDKDF (reference sequence). The ends lost 5 bases at V and 7 bases at J; junction bases unmatched: 13. The CDR3 loop spans 16 amino acids. The CDR3 loop is CATSLGEQGLGEKLFF. For the CDR3, the DNA is TGTGCCACCAGCTTGGGGGAACAGGGGTTGGGTGAAAAACTGTTTTTT.

This clone was detected a few times. V usage is TRBV5-1 and J usage is TRBJ2-1; D perhaps matches TRBD1 (5 bases). The germline V gene has CDR1 SGHRS and CDR2 YFSETQ. Between the trimmed V and J ends, which lost 0 bases and 9 bases, there was a span of 13 bases. The CDR3 is 14 amino acids. For the CDR3, the DNA is TGCGCCAGCAGCTTGGGTCAGGGTACGAGTGAGCAGTTCTTC. This sequence encodes CASSLGQGTSEQFF.